These T cell receptor beta chains were read from a single sample in a study of blood T cell repertoires in COVID-19. TCRdb's table, derived via immunoSEQ multiplex PCR, lists solely in-frame clones and lacks some. The table has about 120,000 clones, around nine tenths seen once; the top ten hold over 3%. The specimen sequenced was peripheral blood. Receptors originate from a woman aged 50 to 65 with acute or convalescent COVID-19. CDR3s leave out the opening cysteine and the closing phenylalanine or tryptophan. The D gene is left open where the match is weak.

.	TRBV9	12	ASSPARVSYEQY
.	TRBV5-1	11	ASSLYNTGELF
.	TRBV6-5	11	ASSLGTFYGYT
.	TRBV5-1	13	ASSLTIQGGNEQF
.	TRBV7-9	12	ASSSGAHNTEAF
.	TRBV4-1	13	ASSQEVGGSYEQY
.	TRBV2	9	AGGTQNIQY
.	TRBV7-9	11	ASSLGLEETQY
TRBD1	TRBV19	14	ASSPDRAAVDYGYT
TRBD2	TRBV11-2	16	ASSPPFGAGGPWNEQF
TRBD2	TRBV28	14	ASSLSRGGDYNEQF
.	TRBV7-9	8	ASSGGTQY
.	TRBV3-1/TRBV3-2	13	ASSQLAARNTEAF
TRBD1	TRBV6-5	12	AVGQGAIGNTIY
.	TRBV5-1	13	ASSLAEDLDQPQH
.	TRBV12-3/TRBV12-4	11	ASSFGQNEKLF
TRBD1	TRBV7-9	11	ASSPGQVYGYT
.	TRBV19	11	ASSSGAGVQAF
TRBD2	TRBV4-2	12	ASSQDGGDEEQY
TRBD1	TRBV10-3	11	AIRQGVDEKLF
.	TRBV6-5	11	ASTGMNNQPQH
TRBD1	TRBV5-1	15	ASSPSHGTEGTAEQY
TRBD1	TRBV2	13	ASSPRETGPTEAF
.	TRBV18	9	ASSPGAGKF
.	TRBV28	8	AIPGTKQF
TRBD1	TRBV4-2	15	ASSPLDRGGLNQPQH
.	TRBV14	12	ASSQLTFGGELF
.	TRBV5-1	10	ASSFTGYEQY
TRBD1	TRBV18	13	ASSANRGSGTEAF
.	TRBV7-9	9	ASSYTYEQY
.	TRBV5-8	11	ASSRLLNTEAF
.	TRBV5-1	13	ASSLAPRTTDTQY
TRBD1	TRBV2	13	ASRGDRVATDTQY
.	TRBV5-1	14	ASSLGNRRLNTEAF
TRBD1	TRBV10-3	12	AMAAQGFSDTQY
TRBD2	TRBV3-1/TRBV3-2	17	ASSQEVPGLAGERGTQY
TRBD1	TRBV6-5	13	AIHGGDSVNYGYT